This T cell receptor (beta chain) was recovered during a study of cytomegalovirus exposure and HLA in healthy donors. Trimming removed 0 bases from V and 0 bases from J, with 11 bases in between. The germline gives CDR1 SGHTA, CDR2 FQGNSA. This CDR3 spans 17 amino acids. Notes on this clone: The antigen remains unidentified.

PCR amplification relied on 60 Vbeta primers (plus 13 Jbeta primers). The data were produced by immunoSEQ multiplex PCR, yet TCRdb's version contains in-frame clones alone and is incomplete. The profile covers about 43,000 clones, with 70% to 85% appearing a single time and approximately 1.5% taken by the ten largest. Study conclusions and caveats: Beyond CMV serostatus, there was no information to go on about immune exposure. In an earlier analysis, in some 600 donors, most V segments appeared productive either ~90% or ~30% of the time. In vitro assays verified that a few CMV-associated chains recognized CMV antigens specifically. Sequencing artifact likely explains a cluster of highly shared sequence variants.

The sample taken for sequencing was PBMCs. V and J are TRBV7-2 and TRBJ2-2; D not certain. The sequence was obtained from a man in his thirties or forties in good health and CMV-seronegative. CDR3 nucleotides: TGTGCCAGCAGCTTAGCGAGGCCAAGAGCGAACACCGGGGAGCTGTTTTTT. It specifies CASSLARPRANTGELFF.